This entry lists 16 T cell receptor beta chains sequenced from one sample in a study of blood T cell repertoires in COVID-19 (dated by TCRdb to the early 2020s). Preparation of the library involved the immunoSEQ multiplex PCR assay. This is the immuneACCESS table as TCRdb keeps it, with only in-frame sequences that have V and J called. A part of the clones is gone; compared with another copy, unresolved V genes explain less than half, and the rest is unexplained. The sample has around 270,000 clones on record, roughly 84% of them singletons. 1.5% to 1.9% of the sample lies in the top ten. The source material was peripheral blood. All receptors come from a woman aged 40 to 50 who had recovered from COVID-19.

This clone is a singleton in its sample. This rearrangement joins TRBV5-1 to TRBJ2-5; possibly TRBD2 for D (7 bases). Germline-derived CDR1 and CDR2 are SGHRS and YFSETQ. V lost 3 bases and J lost 5, with 26 bases in between. The CDR3 sequence is 18 residues long. CDR3 protein: CASSYFLVFEQGGETQYF. The CDR3, as DNA: TGCGCCAGCAGCTACTTCTTGGTTTTTGAACAGGGAGGGGAGACCCAGTACTTC.

The chain employs TRBV5-1 and TRBJ2-1, with a tentative D call TRBD2 (5 bases). Germline CDR1 is SGHRS and CDR2 is YFSETQ. The CDR3 extends over 15 amino acids. Trimming removed 0 bases at V and 3 bases at J, with 10 bases between. This CDR3 is CASSLEPGNYNEQFF. The CDR3 coding sequence is TGCGCCAGCAGCTTGGAGCCGGGGAACTACAATGAGCAGTTCTTC. The full variable domain, completed using reference TRBV5-1 and TRBJ2-1, is KAGVTQTPRYLIKTRGQQVTLSCSPISGHRSVSWYQQTPGQGLQFLFEYFSETQRNKGNFPGRFSGRQFSNSRSEMNVSTLELGDSALYLCASSLEPGNYNEQFFGPGTRLTVL.

V gene TRBV19 combines with J gene TRBJ1-2; TRBD1 agrees at 9 bases. This CDR3 contains 15 residues. J gave up 4 bases and V 5 bases, and 8 bases lay outside the gene matches. The V gene's germline CDR1 is LNHDA and CDR2 SQIVND (reference sequence). The CDR3 DNA sequence: TGTGCCAGTAGTGTCACCCGGGACAGGGTCTATGGCTACACCTTC. Encoded protein: CASSVTRDRVYGYTF.

This chain joins TRBV7-9 and TRBJ2-5; tentative D call: TRBD2 (5 bases). Germline V gene data show CDR1 as SEHNR and CDR2 as FQNEAQ (reference sequence). V lost 1 base and J lost 1, with 10 bases in between. The CDR3 is made up of 15 amino acids. Here the CDR3 reads CASSLGLATQETQYF. The DNA for the CDR3 is TGTGCCAGCAGCTTAGGGCTAGCCACCCAAGAGACCCAGTACTTC.

The CDR3 coding sequence is TGTGCCAGCAGGTCTAGCGGGGTCATTGATACGCAGTATTTT. Translating it yields CASRSSGVIDTQYF. The rearrangement links TRBV7-9 to TRBJ2-3; 9 nucleotides line up with TRBD2. The V gene end was trimmed by 6 bases and the J gene end by 6 bases; junction bases not matched to a gene: 7. The CDR3 sequence is 14 residues long. The germline gives CDR1 SEHNR, CDR2 FQNEAQ (reference sequence).

This rearrangement joins TRBV2 to TRBJ2-7; D may be TRBD2 (6 bases). Germline V gene data show CDR1 as SNHLY and CDR2 as FYNNEI. The V and J ends lost 5 bases and 3 bases respectively, with 11 bases between them. This CDR3 comprises 13 residues. The CDR3 DNA sequence: TGTGCCAGCAGTCAAATAGCGGTCTACGAGCAGTACTTC. This translates into CASSQIAVYEQYF.

The rearrangement links TRBV2 to TRBJ2-1; D is possibly TRBD1 (6 bases). Germline values: CDR1 SNHLY, CDR2 FYNNEI. With 6 bases removed from V and 4 bases from J, the gap between germline ends came to 16 bases. This CDR3 has 15 residues. Here the CDR3 reads CASSGDTKAYNEQFF. DNA of the CDR3: TGTGCCAGCAGCGGGGACACCAAAGCTTACAATGAGCAGTTCTTC.

The chain links TRBV6-5 to TRBJ2-7; the match to TRBD2 covers 10 bases. Trimming took 5 bases from V and 6 from J; bases not matched to a gene: 4. The CDR3 extends over 13 amino acids. Germline V gene data show CDR1 as MNHEY and CDR2 as SVGAGI. CDR3 DNA: TGTGCCAGCAGTCAAAGCGGGGGGGCCGAGCAGTACTTC. It is translated as CASSQSGGAEQYF.

The V and J genes are TRBV2 and TRBJ2-1; 12 bases match TRBD2. The germline CDR1 and CDR2 sequences are SNHLY and FYNNEI. The CDR3 has 17 amino acids. Germline trimming cut 3 bases from V and 6 bases from J; bases unmatched to any gene: 9. This chain's CDR3 is CASSDSASGGAGNEQFF. The CDR3 nucleotides read TGTGCCAGCAGTGATTCGGCTAGCGGGGGGGCGGGCAATGAGCAGTTCTTC.

Note on this clone: Its ends do not fully match the called genes, so a read error is possible. V usage is TRBV5-4 and J usage is TRBJ1-2, with 9 bases lining up with TRBD1. The CDR3 has 14 residues. The germline V gene encodes CDR1 SGHNT and CDR2 YYREEE (reference sequence). In DNA form, the CDR3 reads TGTGCCAGCAGCACGGACAGGGGACCCTATGGCCACACCTTC. Protein: CASSTDRGPYGHTF.

CDR3 bases: TGTGCCAGCTCACCACCGGGACTAGCAGAGATAGAGACCCAGTACTTC. It translates to CASSPPGLAEIETQYF. V is TRBV18 and J is TRBJ2-5; 9 bases fit TRBD2. Germline lookup yields CDR1 KGHSH and CDR2 LQKENI. Trimming took 0 bases from V and 4 from J; bases not matched to a gene: 6. The CDR3 consists of 16 residues.

In this sample, this clone turned up once. The chain recombines TRBV27 with TRBJ2-7, with TRBD2 as a possible D gene (6 bases). CDR3 length: 14 amino acids. Germline V CDR1 and CDR2: MNHEY, SMNVEV (reference sequence). Trimming took off 4 bases at V and 4 bases at J, with 14 bases between the two ends. The CDR3 spells CASSSSGTQYEQYF. CDR3 sequence (DNA): TGTGCCAGCAGTTCTTCCGGGACTCAATACGAGCAGTACTTC.

The CDR3 nucleotides are TGTGCCAGCAGTTTATACCAGGGGGAAGGGTTGAACACTGAAGCTTTCTTT. Its translation: CASSLYQGEGLNTEAFF. The chain couples TRBV28 to TRBJ1-1, with 7 nucleotides matching TRBD1. CDR1 is MDHEN, CDR2 SYDVKM, per germline. Trimming removed 1 base from V and 0 bases from J; junction bases left unmatched: 8. The CDR3 extends over 17 amino acids.

This chain joins TRBV4-2 and TRBJ1-1; D not certain. This CDR3 region has 16 residues. Trimming took 4 bases from V and 1 from J, leaving 16 bases between them. Germline assignment: CDR1 LGHNA and CDR2 YNFKEQ. In DNA form, the CDR3 reads TGTGCCAGCAGCCCCCCCCGGGTGACTTGGAACACTGAAGCTTTCTTT. Residues: CASSPPRVTWNTEAFF.

The chain couples TRBV6-5 to TRBJ1-2, with 8 bases lining up with TRBD1. Germline CDR1 reads MNHEY; CDR2 reads SVGAGI. Trimming took 7 bases from V and 0 from J; bases not matched to a gene: 4. This CDR3 has 14 residues. The chain's CDR3 is CASKTGVTNYGYTF. Written as DNA, the CDR3 is TGTGCCAGCAAGACAGGGGTCACTAACTATGGCTACACCTTC.

The chain combines TRBV2 with TRBJ2-6, with D possibly being TRBD2 (6 bases). Germline V gene data show CDR1 as SNHLY and CDR2 as FYNNEI. This CDR3 comprises 16 residues. V was trimmed by 5 bases and J by 0 bases, leaving 11 bases between them. The CDR3 coding sequence is TGTGCCAGCAGTTCGGGACTTCACTCTGGGGCCAACGTCCTGACTTTC. As protein: CASSSGLHSGANVLTF.